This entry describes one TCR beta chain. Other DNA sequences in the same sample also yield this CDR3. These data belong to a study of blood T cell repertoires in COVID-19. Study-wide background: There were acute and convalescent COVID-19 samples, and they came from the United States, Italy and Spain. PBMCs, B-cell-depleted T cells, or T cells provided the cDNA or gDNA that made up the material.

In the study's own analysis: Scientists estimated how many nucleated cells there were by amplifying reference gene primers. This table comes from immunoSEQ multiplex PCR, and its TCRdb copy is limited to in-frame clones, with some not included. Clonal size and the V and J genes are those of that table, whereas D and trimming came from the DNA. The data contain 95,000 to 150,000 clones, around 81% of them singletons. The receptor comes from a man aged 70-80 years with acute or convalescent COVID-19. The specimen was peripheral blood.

The CDR3 reads CASSQGLAESTDTQYF. For the CDR3, the DNA is TGTGCCAGCAGCCAGGGACTAGCGGAAAGCACAGATACGCAGTATTTT. The V gene is TRBV3-1 (or the pseudogene TRBV3-2), the J gene TRBJ2-3; 11 nucleotides align to TRBD2. After removal of 3 bases from V and 0 bases from J, the junction contained 2 bases not matched to a gene. Germline assignment: CDR1 LGHDT and CDR2 YNNKEL (reference sequence). This CDR3 is built from 16 residues.